A single sample gave rise to the 21 T cell receptor beta chains below, sequenced in a study of T cell repertoires in cytomegalovirus infection. Their antigens remain unidentified. TCRdb re-called the reads with MiXCR, one entry per CDR3 protein. The data hold 110,000 to 150,000 distinct CDR3 sequences, with about 32% observed a single time. Sequences were derived from CD8+ T cells from cultured PBMCs, sampled from culture after CMV antigen stimulation. The source of these receptors is a human donor in good health (CMV status not recorded). Some clones in this sample may be carry-over from other donors' samples.

On this clonotype: Its ends do not fully match the called genes, so a read error is possible. The CDR3 region has the DNA TGTGCCAGCAGCGAGAGCGGGGGGGCGGGGAATGAGCAGTTCTTC. It yields the protein CASSESGGAGNEQFF. The chain employs TRBV4-1 and TRBJ2-1; 10 bases are a match to TRBD2. The CDR3 sequence is 15 residues long. The germline CDR1 and CDR2 sequences are MGHRA and YSYEKL.

This chain uses TRBV11-3 with TRBJ2-1; 9 bases are a match to TRBD2. V was clipped by 4 bases and J by 0 bases; unmatched bases: 10. CDR1 SGHNT and CDR2 YENEEA come from the germline V gene. The CDR3 contains 18 residues. CDR3 in DNA: TGTGCCAGCAGCTCCAGCCGACTAGCGGCAAGCTCCTACAATGAGCAGTTCTTC. Protein: CASSSSRLAASSYNEQFF.

V usage is TRBV28 and J usage is TRBJ2-2, with 7 bases that match TRBD1. CDR3 length equals 13 residues. Trimming removed 4 bases from V and 6 bases from J; junction bases left unmatched: 2. Looked up from germline, CDR1 is MDHEN and CDR2 is SYDVKM. Here the CDR3 reads CASSYRGAGELFF. CDR3 sequence (DNA): TGTGCCAGCAGTTACAGGGGAGCCGGGGAGCTGTTTTTT. Based on the CDR3 plus reference TRBV28 and TRBJ2-2, the full variable domain is DVKVTQSSRYLVKRTGEKVFLECVQDMDHENMFWYRQDPGLGLRLIYFSYDVKMKEKGDIPEGYSVSREKKERFSLILESASTNQTSMYLCASSYRGAGELFFGEGSRLTVL.

The chain joins TRBV7-2 to TRBJ2-3; 14 bases line up with TRBD2. CDR1 is SGHTA and CDR2 is FQGNSA in the germline V gene. Germline trimming cut 0 bases from V and 3 bases from J; bases unmatched to any gene: 2. The CDR3 spans 17 residues. The CDR3 loop reads CASSLAGLAGGTDTQYF. CDR3 nucleotides: TGTGCCAGCAGCTTAGCCGGACTAGCGGGGGGAACAGATACGCAGTATTTT.

The chain couples TRBV6-6 to TRBJ1-4; D is possibly TRBD1 (5 bases). The length of the CDR3 is 16 residues. V lost 7 bases and J lost 5, with 20 bases in between. Per germline, CDR1 MNHNY and CDR2 SVGAGI (reference sequence). The CDR3 spells CASTENTGTVNEKLFF. The CDR3 nucleotides read TGTGCCAGCACAGAGAACACCGGGACTGTGAATGAAAAACTGTTTTTT.

This rearrangement joins TRBV12-3 or TRBV12-4 to TRBJ1-2; TRBD1 is a possible D gene (6 bases). V was cut by 5 bases and J by 0 bases, with 10 bases left in between. CDR3 length: 14 amino acids. The CDR3 loop is CASSPTGANYGYTF. The CDR3, as DNA: TGTGCCAGCAGTCCGACAGGAGCTAACTATGGCTACACCTTC.

The V gene is TRBV19, the J gene TRBJ2-1; 9 bases map to TRBD1. In germline, CDR1 is LNHDA, CDR2 SQIVND (reference sequence). The J segment lost 2 bases and the V segment lost 3 bases, leaving 2 bases of the junction unmatched. The CDR3 is 15 residues long. The CDR3 spells CASSMYRGPYNEQFF. Here the CDR3 DNA reads TGTGCCAGTAGTATGTACAGGGGGCCCTACAATGAGCAGTTCTTC.

A few counts support this clonotype. The V call is TRBV7-6, the J call TRBJ2-7; 9 bases match TRBD1. With V trimmed by 9 bases and J by 2 bases, 11 bases remained unmatched. This CDR3 comprises 15 residues. Germline-derived CDR1 and CDR2 are SGHVS and FNYEAQ. The CDR3 loop reads CASGTRDRAPYEQYF. Written as DNA, the CDR3 is TGTGCCAGTGGAACGCGGGACAGGGCACCCTACGAGCAGTACTTC.

This clonotype was seen just once. The gene calls are TRBV4-1 and TRBJ2-1; perhaps TRBD2 as D (5 bases). The CDR3 is 18 amino acids. The V gene lost 1 base and the J gene lost 5 bases, with 21 bases spanning the gap. Germline CDR1 reads MGHRA; CDR2 reads YSYEKL. The CDR3 DNA follows: TGCGCCAGCAGCCAAGTTTTGAGCCTCCCGACTAAAAACAATGAGCAGTTCTTC. As protein: CASSQVLSLPTKNNEQFF.

This chain connects TRBV7-9 to TRBJ2-6, with TRBD1 matching over 11 bases. J was trimmed by 1 base and V by 2 bases; bases with no gene match: 1. This CDR3 contains 17 residues. Looked up from germline, CDR1 is SEHNR and CDR2 is FQNEAQ (reference sequence). CDR3 residues: CASSLWDRGSGANVLTF. The CDR3 coding sequence is TGTGCCAGCAGCTTATGGGACAGGGGGTCTGGGGCCAACGTCCTGACTTTC.

In its sample, this clonotype was seen a few times. The genes are TRBV2 and TRBJ1-2; D gene uncertain. This CDR3 has 12 residues. The V end was cut by 8 bases, the J end by 9 bases, with 16 bases between. The germline V gene has CDR1 SNHLY and CDR2 FYNNEI. DNA for the CDR3: TGTGCCAGCGCGGACGGATCTGGAAGCTACACCTTC. Its translation: CASADGSGSYTF.

This clonotype was observed at least ten times. The V and J genes are TRBV14 and TRBJ2-7, with TRBD1 matching 8 bases. Looked up from germline, CDR1 is SGHDN and CDR2 is FVKESK. V lost 5 bases and J lost 3; bases outside the gene matches: 3. The CDR3 consists of 13 residues. The chain's CDR3 is CASSSTGGYEQYF. CDR3 nucleotides: TGTGCCAGCAGCTCCACAGGGGGCTACGAGCAGTACTTC.

This clonotype was found a few times. The genes are TRBV28 and TRBJ1-5; TRBD1 matches at 8 bases. Per germline, CDR1 MDHEN and CDR2 SYDVKM. The CDR3 length is 12 residues. CDR3 nucleotide sequence: TGTGCGATCGGACAGGGACGACAGCCCCAGCATTTT. Protein sequence: CAIGQGRQPQHF.

The chain couples TRBV6-2 or TRBV6-3 to TRBJ2-5; 12 positions match TRBD2. The CDR3 loop spans 16 amino acids. Trimming removed 4 bases from V and 2 bases from J; junction bases left unmatched: 5. Germline CDR1 is MNHEY and CDR2 is SVGEGT. For the CDR3, the DNA is TGTGCCAGCAGTTCGACTAGCGGGGGACTACAAGAGACCCAGTACTTC. Amino acid sequence: CASSSTSGGLQETQYF.

This clonotype appeared a few times. V and J are TRBV11-1 and TRBJ2-1; D not certain. The CDR3 covers 16 residues. Trimming pared 5 bases from V and 0 bases from J, leaving 14 bases between. The germline gives CDR1 SGHAT, CDR2 FQDESV (reference sequence). The DNA of the CDR3 is TGTGCCAGCAGCGTACTGGCGATCGGCTCCTACAATGAGCAGTTCTTC. Translating gives CASSVLAIGSYNEQFF.

The chain recombines TRBV27 with TRBJ2-7; 8 bases align to TRBD2. J was trimmed by 3 bases and V by 3 bases; bases with no gene match: 7. The germline V gene encodes CDR1 MNHEY and CDR2 SMNVEV (reference sequence). The CDR3 covers 15 residues. This chain's CDR3 is CASSFSRGGLYEQYF. The CDR3 region has the DNA TGTGCCAGCAGTTTCTCCCGGGGGGGCCTCTACGAGCAGTACTTC.

The sample holds a few counts of this clonotype. The rearrangement links TRBV2 to TRBJ1-5; a possible D gene is TRBD1 (5 bases). The V and J ends lost 6 bases and 3 bases respectively, with 15 bases between them. Per germline, CDR1 SNHLY and CDR2 FYNNEI. The CDR3 runs 15 residues. CDR3 region: CASSQGRVNNQPQHF. DNA of the CDR3: TGTGCCAGCAGCCAGGGCAGGGTTAACAATCAGCCCCAGCATTTT.

This clonotype was recorded a few times. The chain has TRBV6-6 and TRBJ2-2; D unclear. This CDR3 has 13 residues. Germline V gene data show CDR1 as MNHNY and CDR2 as SVGAGI (reference sequence). V was trimmed by 1 base and J by 2 bases, leaving 2 bases between them. CDR3 sequence: CASSYYNTGELFF. The CDR3 nucleotides read TGTGCCAGCAGTTACTATAACACCGGGGAGCTGTTTTTT.

This CDR3 is CASSWGQGGNEQFF. In DNA form, the CDR3 reads TGTGCCAGCAGTTGGGGACAGGGGGGCAATGAGCAGTTCTTC. The chain combines TRBV27 with TRBJ2-1, with 11 bases matching TRBD1. Germline trimming cut 4 bases from V and 6 bases from J; bases unmatched to any gene: 2. The CDR3 is 14 amino acids. Germline CDR1 is MNHEY and CDR2 is SMNVEV (reference sequence).

This clonotype came up a few times. The chain couples TRBV28 to TRBJ1-6; D gene ambiguous. The germline V gene encodes CDR1 MDHEN and CDR2 SYDVKM. Trimming removed 3 bases at V and 5 bases at J, with 14 bases between. This CDR3 contains 16 residues. DNA for the CDR3: TGTGCCAGCAGTTTGCTTGAGGCTTTCGATAATTCACCCCTCCACTTT. The encoded protein is CASSLLEAFDNSPLHF.

The chain links TRBV27 to TRBJ1-2; TRBD1 agrees at 7 bases. From germline, CDR1 is MNHEY and CDR2 SMNVEV (reference sequence). The CDR3 is made up of 15 amino acids. The trim removed 0 bases at V and 7 bases at J, leaving 8 bases unmatched. The CDR3 sequence: CASSLSRDSPVGYTF. The CDR3 bases are TGTGCCAGCAGTTTATCCCGGGACAGTCCGGTTGGCTACACCTTC.